The 7 T cell receptor beta chains in this list originate from one sample, sequenced in a study of shared clonotypes between healthy human individuals. Naive CD8 cells lacked CD45RO and underwent positive selection for CCR7, leaving out terminally differentiated effector memory CD45RA+ cells. Using immunoSEQ multiplex PCR, the repertoire was profiled, and TCRdb retains in-frame clones only, with some absent. The sample records around 640,000 clones, roughly 96% being singletons. The sample comprised naive CD8+ T cells sorted from blood. All receptors derive from a woman aged 25-40 years in good health.

The rearrangement uses TRBV7-9 and TRBJ1-5; 10 bases map to TRBD1. The CDR3 contains 14 residues. CDR1 and CDR2 (germline): SEHNR, FQNEAQ (reference sequence). Trimming removed 5 bases from V and 7 bases from J; junction bases left unmatched: 5. Here the CDR3 reads CASSIGTGDQPQHF. In DNA, the CDR3 is TGTGCCAGCAGCATCGGGACAGGGGACCAGCCCCAGCATTTT. The whole variable domain, remainder taken from reference TRBV7-9 and TRBJ1-5, is DTGVSQNPRHKITKRGQNVTFRCDPISEHNRLYWYRQTLGQGPEFLTYFQNEAQLEKSRLLSDRFSAERPKGSFSTLEIQRTEQGDSAMYLCASSIGTGDQPQHFGDGTRLSIL.

V and J are TRBV27 and TRBJ1-3; the D is unclear. CDR3 length: 14 residues. In germline, CDR1 is MNHEY, CDR2 SMNVEV (reference sequence). V lost 5 bases to trimming and J lost 0 bases, with 8 bases between them. This CDR3 is CASSQGISGNTIYF. CDR3 bases: TGTGCCAGCAGTCAAGGGATCTCTGGAAACACCATATATTTT.

The sample holds a few counts of this clone. Other DNA sequences within the sample encode an identical CDR3. J is TRBJ1-1 and V is TRBV30; maybe TRBD1 (6 bases). There are 13 residues in the CDR3. Trimming cost V 4 bases and J 4 bases, with 13 bases left between them. Germline CDR1 is GTSNPN and CDR2 is SVGIG (reference sequence). CDR3 nucleotide sequence: TGTGCCTGGATATTGACAGGCAGCACTGAAGCTTTCTTT. Protein: CAWILTGSTEAFF.

The chain has TRBV9 and TRBJ2-1; possibly TRBD1 or TRBD2 for D (5 bases each). The V and J ends lost 3 bases and 5 bases respectively, with 12 bases between them. Germline lookup yields CDR1 SGDLS and CDR2 YYNGEE. The CDR3 spans 14 residues. The CDR3 DNA follows: TGTGCCAGCAGCGCCCCTGGGGGACACAATGAGCAGTTCTTC. The encoded protein is CASSAPGGHNEQFF.

The chain recombines TRBV19 with TRBJ2-7; no firm D call. Trimming shortened V by 6 bases and J by 2 bases, and 17 bases separated the two germline ends. This CDR3 is built from 15 residues. In germline, CDR1 is LNHDA, CDR2 SQIVND (reference sequence). The CDR3 spells CASSLDPLGTYEQYF. Written as DNA, the CDR3 is TGTGCCAGTAGCCTGGACCCTCTGGGAACCTACGAGCAGTACTTC.

The chain carries TRBV27 and TRBJ2-5, with TRBD2 matching over 8 bases. The ends lost 3 bases at V and 0 bases at J; junction bases unmatched: 9. CDR1 MNHEY and CDR2 SMNVEV come from the germline V gene (reference sequence). CDR3 size: 17 residues. Here the CDR3 reads CASSFLSGAGDQETQYF. CDR3 bases: TGTGCCAGCAGTTTCCTCTCCGGAGCGGGAGACCAAGAGACCCAGTACTTC.

The gene calls are TRBV13 and TRBJ2-1; 9 nucleotides line up with TRBD1. This CDR3 has 13 residues. Germline CDR1 PRHDT, CDR2 FYEKMQ (reference sequence). With V trimmed by 8 bases and J by 6 bases, 5 bases remained unmatched. In DNA, the CDR3 is TGTGCCAGCGAGCCGGGACAGGGCAATGAGCAGTTCTTC. This codes for CASEPGQGNEQFF. The entire variable domain, with the rest obtained from reference TRBV13 and TRBJ2-1, is as follows: AAGVIQSPRHLIKEKRETATLKCYPIPRHDTVYWYQQGPGQDPQFLISFYEKMQSDKGSIPDRFSAQQFSDYHSELNMSSLELGDSALYFCASEPGQGNEQFFGPGTRLTVL.